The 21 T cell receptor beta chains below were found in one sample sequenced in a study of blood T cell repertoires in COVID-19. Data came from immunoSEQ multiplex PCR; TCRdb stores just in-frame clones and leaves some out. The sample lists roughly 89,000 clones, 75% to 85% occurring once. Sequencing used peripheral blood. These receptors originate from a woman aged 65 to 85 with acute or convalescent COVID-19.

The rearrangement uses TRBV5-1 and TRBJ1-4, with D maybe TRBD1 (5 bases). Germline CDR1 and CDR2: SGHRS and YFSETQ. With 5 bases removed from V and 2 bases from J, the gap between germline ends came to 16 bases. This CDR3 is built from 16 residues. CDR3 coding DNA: TGCGCCAGCAGAACCACAACCGGGGGTACTAATGAAAAACTGTTTTTT. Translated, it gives CASRTTTGGTNEKLFF. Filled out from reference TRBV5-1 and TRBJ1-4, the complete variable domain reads KAGVTQTPRYLIKTRGQQVTLSCSPISGHRSVSWYQQTPGQGLQFLFEYFSETQRNKGNFPGRFSGRQFSNSRSEMNVSTLELGDSALYLCASRTTTGGTNEKLFFGSGTQLSVL.

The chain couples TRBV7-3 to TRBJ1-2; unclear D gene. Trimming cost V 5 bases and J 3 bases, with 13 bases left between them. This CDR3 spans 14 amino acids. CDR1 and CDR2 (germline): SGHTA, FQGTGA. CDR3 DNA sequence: TGTGCCAGCAGCCCCGGCGGAGGCCACTATGGCTACACCTTC. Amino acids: CASSPGGGHYGYTF.

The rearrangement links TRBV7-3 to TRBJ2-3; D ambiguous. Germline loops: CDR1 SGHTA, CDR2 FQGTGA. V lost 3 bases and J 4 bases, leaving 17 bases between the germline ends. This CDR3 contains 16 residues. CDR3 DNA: TGTGCCAGCAGCTTCTTCGGTACCGCGCGGTCAGATACGCAGTATTTT. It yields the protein CASSFFGTARSDTQYF. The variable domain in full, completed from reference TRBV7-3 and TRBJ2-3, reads GAGVSQTPSNKVTEKGKYVELRCDPISGHTALYWYRQSLGQGPEFLIYFQGTGAADDSGLPNDRFFAVRPEGSVSTLKIQRTERGDSAVYLCASSFFGTARSDTQYFGPGTRLTVL.

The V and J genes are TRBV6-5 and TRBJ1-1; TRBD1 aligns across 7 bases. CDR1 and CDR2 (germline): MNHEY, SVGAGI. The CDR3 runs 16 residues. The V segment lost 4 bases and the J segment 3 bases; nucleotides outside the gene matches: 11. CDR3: CASSFPRGRTDTEAFF. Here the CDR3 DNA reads TGTGCCAGCAGTTTTCCGAGGGGGCGAACGGACACTGAAGCTTTCTTT.

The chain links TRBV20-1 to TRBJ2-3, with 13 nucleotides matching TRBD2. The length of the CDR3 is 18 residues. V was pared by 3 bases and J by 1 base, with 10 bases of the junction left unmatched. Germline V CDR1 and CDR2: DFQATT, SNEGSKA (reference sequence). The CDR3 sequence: CSASPWELAGGGTDTQYF. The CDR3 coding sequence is TGCAGTGCTAGTCCATGGGAACTAGCGGGGGGGGGCACAGATACGCAGTATTTT.

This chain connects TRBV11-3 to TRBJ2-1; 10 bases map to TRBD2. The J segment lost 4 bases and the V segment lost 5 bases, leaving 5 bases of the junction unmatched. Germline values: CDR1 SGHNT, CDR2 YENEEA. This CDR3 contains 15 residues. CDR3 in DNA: TGTGCCAGCAGCCAAGCGGGGGGGGAATACAATGAGCAGTTCTTC. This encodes CASSQAGGEYNEQFF. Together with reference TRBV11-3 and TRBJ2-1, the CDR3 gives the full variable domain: EAGVVQSPRYKIIEKKQPVAFWCNPISGHNTLYWYLQNLGQGPELLIRYENEEAVDDSQLPKDRFSAERLKGVDSTLKIQPAELGDSAVYLCASSQAGGEYNEQFFGPGTRLTVL.

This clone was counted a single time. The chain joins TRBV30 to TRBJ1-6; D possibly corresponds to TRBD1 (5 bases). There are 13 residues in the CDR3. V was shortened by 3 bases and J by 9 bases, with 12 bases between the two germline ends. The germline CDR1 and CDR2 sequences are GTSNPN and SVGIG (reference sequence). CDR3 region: CAWRNTGVSPLHF. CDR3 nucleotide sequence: TGTGCCTGGAGGAATACGGGGGTTTCACCCCTCCACTTT.

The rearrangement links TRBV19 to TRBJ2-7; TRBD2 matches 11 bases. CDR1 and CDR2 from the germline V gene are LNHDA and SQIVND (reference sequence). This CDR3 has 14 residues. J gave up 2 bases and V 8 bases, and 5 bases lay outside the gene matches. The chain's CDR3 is CASGTSGSPYEQYF. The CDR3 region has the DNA TGTGCCAGTGGTACTAGCGGGAGTCCCTACGAGCAGTACTTC.

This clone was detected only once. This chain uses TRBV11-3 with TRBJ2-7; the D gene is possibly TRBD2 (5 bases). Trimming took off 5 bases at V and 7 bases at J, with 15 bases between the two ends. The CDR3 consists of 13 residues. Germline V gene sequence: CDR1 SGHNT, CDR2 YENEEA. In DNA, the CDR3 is TGTGCCAGCAGCCCCCGACGGGGTGGGGAGCAGTACTTC. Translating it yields CASSPRRGGEQYF.

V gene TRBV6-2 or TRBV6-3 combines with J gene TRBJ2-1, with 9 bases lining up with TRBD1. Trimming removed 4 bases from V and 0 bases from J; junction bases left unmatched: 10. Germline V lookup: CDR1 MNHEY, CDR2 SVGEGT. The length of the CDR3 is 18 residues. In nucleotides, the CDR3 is TGTGCCAGCAGTTGGGACAGGGTCACCCCTAGCTCCTACAATGAGCAGTTCTTC. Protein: CASSWDRVTPSSYNEQFF.

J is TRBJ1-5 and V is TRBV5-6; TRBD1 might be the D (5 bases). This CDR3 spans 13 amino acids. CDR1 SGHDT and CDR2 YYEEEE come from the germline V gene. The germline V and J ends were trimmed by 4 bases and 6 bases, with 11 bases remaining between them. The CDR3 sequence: CASSINRLQPQHF. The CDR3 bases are TGTGCCAGCAGCATTAACAGGCTTCAGCCCCAGCATTTT.

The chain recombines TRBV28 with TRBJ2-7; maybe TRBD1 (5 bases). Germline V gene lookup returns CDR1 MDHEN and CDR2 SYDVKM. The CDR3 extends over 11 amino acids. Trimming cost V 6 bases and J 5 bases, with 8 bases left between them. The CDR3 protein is CASRGQDEQYF. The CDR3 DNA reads TGTGCCAGCAGGGGGCAGGACGAGCAGTACTTC. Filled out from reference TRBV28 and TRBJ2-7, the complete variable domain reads DVKVTQSSRYLVKRTGEKVFLECVQDMDHENMFWYRQDPGLGLRLIYFSYDVKMKEKGDIPEGYSVSREKKERFSLILESASTNQTSMYLCASRGQDEQYFGPGTRLTVT.

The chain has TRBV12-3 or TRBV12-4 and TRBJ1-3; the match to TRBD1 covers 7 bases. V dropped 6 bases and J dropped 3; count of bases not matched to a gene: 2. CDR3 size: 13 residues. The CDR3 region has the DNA TGTGCCAGCAGGACAGGGTTTGGAAACACCATATATTTT. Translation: CASRTGFGNTIYF.

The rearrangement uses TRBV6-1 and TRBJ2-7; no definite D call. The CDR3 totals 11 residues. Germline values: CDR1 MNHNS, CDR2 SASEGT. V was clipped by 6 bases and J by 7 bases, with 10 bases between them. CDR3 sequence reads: CASSSSLEQYF. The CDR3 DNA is TGTGCCAGCAGCTCCTCCTTGGAGCAGTACTTC.

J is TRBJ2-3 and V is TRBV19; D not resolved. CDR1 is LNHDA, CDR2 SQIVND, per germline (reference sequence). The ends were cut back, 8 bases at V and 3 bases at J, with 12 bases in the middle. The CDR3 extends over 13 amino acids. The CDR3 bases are TGTGCCAGTGGCTACACTATTACAGATACGCAGTATTTT. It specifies CASGYTITDTQYF.

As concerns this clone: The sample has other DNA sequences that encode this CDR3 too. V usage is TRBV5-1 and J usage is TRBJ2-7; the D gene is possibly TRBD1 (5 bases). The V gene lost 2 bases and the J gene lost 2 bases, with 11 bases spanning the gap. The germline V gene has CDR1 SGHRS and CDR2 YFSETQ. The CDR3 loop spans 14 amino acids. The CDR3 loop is CASSLRQRAYEQYF. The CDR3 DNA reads TGCGCCAGCAGCTTAAGACAGCGTGCCTACGAGCAGTACTTC. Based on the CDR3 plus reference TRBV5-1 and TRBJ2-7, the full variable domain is KAGVTQTPRYLIKTRGQQVTLSCSPISGHRSVSWYQQTPGQGLQFLFEYFSETQRNKGNFPGRFSGRQFSNSRSEMNVSTLELGDSALYLCASSLRQRAYEQYFGPGTRLTVT.

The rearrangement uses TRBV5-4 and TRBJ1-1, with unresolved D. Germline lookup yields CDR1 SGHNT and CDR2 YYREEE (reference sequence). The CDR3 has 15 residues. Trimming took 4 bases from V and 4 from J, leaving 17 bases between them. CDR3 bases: TGTGCCAGCAGCCCCGCCCGGGTGGGAGGCACTGAAGCTTTCTTT. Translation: CASSPARVGGTEAFF.

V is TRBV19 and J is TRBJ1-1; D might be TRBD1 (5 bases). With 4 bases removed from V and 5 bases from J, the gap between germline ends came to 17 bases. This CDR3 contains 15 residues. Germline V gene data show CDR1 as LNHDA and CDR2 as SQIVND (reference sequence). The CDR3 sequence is CASSTFGGVGTEAFF. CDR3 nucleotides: TGTGCCAGTAGTACCTTCGGGGGGGTAGGGACTGAAGCTTTCTTT.

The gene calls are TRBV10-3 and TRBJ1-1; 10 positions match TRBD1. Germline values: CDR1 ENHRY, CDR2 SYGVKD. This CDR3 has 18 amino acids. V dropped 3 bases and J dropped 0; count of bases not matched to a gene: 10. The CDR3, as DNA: TGTGCCATCAGTGATTCGACAGGGGGCGCCCGGATGAACACTGAAGCTTTCTTT. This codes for CAISDSTGGARMNTEAFF.

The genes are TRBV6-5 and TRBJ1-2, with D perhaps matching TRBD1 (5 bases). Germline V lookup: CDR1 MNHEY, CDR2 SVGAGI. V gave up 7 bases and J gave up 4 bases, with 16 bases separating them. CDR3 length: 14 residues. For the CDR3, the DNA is TGTGCCAGCACCCAAAGGGTAGGGGTCTATGGCTACACCTTC. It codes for CASTQRVGVYGYTF.

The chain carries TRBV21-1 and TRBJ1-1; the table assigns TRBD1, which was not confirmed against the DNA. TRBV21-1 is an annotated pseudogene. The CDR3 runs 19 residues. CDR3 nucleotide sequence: TGTGCCAGCAGCAAAAAATTCCCCGGGACAGGGACCGCTAACACTGAAGCTTTCTTT. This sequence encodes CASSKKFPGTGTANTEAFF.